These 16 T cell receptor beta chains were all obtained from the same sample, sequenced in a study of shared clonotypes between healthy human individuals. The data were produced by immunoSEQ multiplex PCR, yet TCRdb's version contains in-frame clones alone and is incomplete. Of 2 million or so clones in the sample, about 95% were seen once. The sequenced material came from naive CD4+ T cells sorted from blood. As to subset: CD45RA+ positively selected. The receptors come from a man in his late teens or twenties in good health.

The rearrangement joins TRBV5-4 to TRBJ1-6; a weak D match, TRBD1 (5 bases). CDR1 is SGHNT and CDR2 is YYREEE in the germline V gene (reference sequence). This CDR3 has 14 residues. Between the trimmed V and J ends, which lost 5 bases and 6 bases, there was a span of 12 bases. The CDR3 reads CASSRDRTNSPLHF. The DNA for the CDR3 is TGTGCCAGCAGTCGCGACAGAACTAATTCACCCCTCCACTTT.

The CDR3 coding sequence is TGCGCCAGCAGCCAAGACGTCGATGGTCGCTACACCTTC. This encodes CASSQDVDGRYTF. The chain links TRBV4-1 to TRBJ1-2; D gene uncertain. CDR1 and CDR2 (germline): MGHRA, YSYEKL. V gave up 0 bases and J gave up 9 bases, with 11 bases separating them. The length of the CDR3 is 13 residues.

This clone was seen just once. The chain employs TRBV2 and TRBJ2-7; 14 bases match TRBD2. CDR1 is SNHLY, CDR2 FYNNEI, per germline. The V segment lost 5 bases and the J segment 2 bases; nucleotides outside the gene matches: 20. The CDR3 length is 21 residues. The CDR3 reads CASSKAPGTSGSEGSPYEQYF. Written as DNA, the CDR3 is TGTGCCAGCAGTAAGGCCCCCGGGACTAGCGGGAGCGAGGGGAGCCCCTACGAGCAGTACTTC.

V gene TRBV18 combines with J gene TRBJ1-2; TRBD1 might be the D (6 bases). CDR1 is KGHSH, CDR2 LQKENI, per germline. Between the trimmed V and J ends, which lost 4 bases and 4 bases, there was a span of 10 bases. The CDR3 sequence is 13 residues long. CDR3 coding DNA: TGTGCCAGCTCACTCGGACAGACCTATGGCTACACCTTC. It yields the protein CASSLGQTYGYTF.

The chain carries TRBV5-4 and TRBJ2-7; 7 bases agree with TRBD2. Germline V gives CDR1 SGHNT, CDR2 YYREEE (reference sequence). This CDR3 has 15 amino acids. Unmatched junction bases numbered 6, after V lost 3 bases and J lost 0 bases. This CDR3 is CASSSWGGSSYEQYF. The CDR3 bases are TGTGCCAGCAGCTCCTGGGGCGGGAGCTCCTACGAGCAGTACTTC.

This clone has just one count. This could be a read error, since a much larger clone is one nucleotide away. The chain combines TRBV10-3 with TRBJ1-4, with 10 positions matching TRBD1. Germline CDR1 ENHRY, CDR2 SYGVKD. V was pared by 5 bases and J by 8 bases, with 2 bases of the junction left unmatched. The CDR3 is made up of 13 amino acids. DNA for the CDR3: TGTGCCATCAGTCGGGACAGGGGAGAAAAACTGTTTTTT. It encodes CAISRDRGEKLFF.

The rearrangement joins TRBV5-1 to TRBJ1-5; D call uncertain. V lost 0 bases and J 2 bases, leaving 12 bases between the germline ends. The CDR3 length is 16 residues. The V gene's germline CDR1 is SGHRS and CDR2 YFSETQ. As DNA, the CDR3 is TGCGCCAGCAGCTTGGGTCTGGCGGATGGCAATCAGCCCCAGCATTTT. It encodes CASSLGLADGNQPQHF.

This chain uses TRBV25-1 with TRBJ2-1, with 10 bases fitting TRBD2. The CDR3 runs to 15 residues. V gave up 4 bases and J gave up 9 bases; unmatched junction bases: 9. CDR1 and CDR2 from the germline V gene are MGHDK and SYGVNS. This CDR3 is CASSGKAGGPGEQFF. CDR3 in DNA: TGTGCCAGCAGTGGCAAAGCGGGGGGGCCTGGTGAGCAGTTCTTC.

The V and J genes are TRBV6-5 and TRBJ2-2, with D maybe TRBD2 (6 bases). CDR1 and CDR2 (germline): MNHEY, SVGAGI. V was shortened by 2 bases and J by 5 bases, with 15 bases between the two germline ends. The CDR3 covers 16 residues. CDR3 amino acids: CASSYVAPRGTGELFF. The CDR3 DNA follows: TGTGCCAGCAGTTACGTCGCGCCACGGGGGACCGGGGAGCTGTTTTTT.

This chain connects TRBV6-5 to TRBJ1-2; D is perhaps TRBD1 (6 bases). Trimming removed 6 bases at V and 4 bases at J, with 12 bases between. This CDR3 is built from 13 residues. Germline V CDR1 and CDR2: MNHEY, SVGAGI. DNA of the CDR3: TGTGCCAGCAGGGGGGGCGCGATCTATGGCTACACCTTC. Translation gives CASRGGAIYGYTF.

The chain joins TRBV20-1 to TRBJ2-1; D gene unclear. Trimming took off 6 bases at V and 9 bases at J, with 12 bases between the two ends. There are 11 residues in the CDR3. Germline values: CDR1 DFQATT, CDR2 SNEGSKA (reference sequence). The CDR3 protein is CSASVKGEQFF. As DNA, the CDR3 is TGCAGTGCGTCCGTTAAGGGTGAGCAGTTCTTC.

CDR3 nucleotides: TGTGCCAGCCAGGCTGGCGGCACAGATACGCAGTATTTT. Translating it yields CASQAGGTDTQYF. The J gene is TRBJ2-3, the V gene TRBV7-2; D remains ambiguous. The CDR3 has 13 amino acids. In germline, CDR1 is SGHTA, CDR2 FQGNSA. With 8 bases removed from V and 1 base from J, the gap between germline ends came to 10 bases.

The chain has TRBV10-3 and TRBJ2-7; unclear D gene. V lost 7 bases and J lost 1, with 20 bases in between. The CDR3 is made up of 16 amino acids. From germline, CDR1 is ENHRY and CDR2 SYGVKD. The CDR3 DNA reads as TGTGCCATCACTGCCGGGCCTACTGCTACATCCTACGAGCAGTACTTC. Encoded protein: CAITAGPTATSYEQYF.

This chain joins TRBV9 and TRBJ2-7; D is unresolved. Looked up from germline, CDR1 is SGDLS and CDR2 is YYNGEE. CDR3 size: 13 residues. V was cut by 0 bases and J by 3 bases, with 7 bases left in between. The CDR3, as DNA: TGTGCCAGCAGCGTAGACACAGACTACGAGCAGTACTTC. Translation gives CASSVDTDYEQYF.

The chain uses TRBV5-1 and TRBJ2-2, with D possibly being TRBD2 (6 bases). This CDR3 is 15 amino acids long. CDR1 is SGHRS and CDR2 is YFSETQ in the germline V gene. The V end lost 10 bases, the J end lost 3 bases, and 19 bases lay between the germline ends. This chain's CDR3 is CASNLGTPDTGELFF. In DNA, the CDR3 is TGCGCCTCAAACCTCGGGACTCCCGACACCGGGGAGCTGTTTTTT. Variable domain in full (rest from reference TRBV5-1 and TRBJ2-2): KAGVTQTPRYLIKTRGQQVTLSCSPISGHRSVSWYQQTPGQGLQFLFEYFSETQRNKGNFPGRFSGRQFSNSRSEMNVSTLELGDSALYLCASNLGTPDTGELFFGEGSRLTVL.

This clone occurred once. The chain has TRBV2 and TRBJ1-5; D remains ambiguous. Trimming left V 1 base short and J 9 bases short, with 10 bases between. The CDR3 runs to 13 residues. CDR1 SNHLY and CDR2 FYNNEI come from the germline V gene. DNA of the CDR3: TGTGCCAGCAGTGAAGAAACCTGGCGGCCCCAGCATTTT. Protein: CASSEETWRPQHF. The full variable domain, with the rest looked up from reference TRBV2 and TRBJ1-5, is EPEVTQTPSHQVTQMGQEVILRCVPISNHLYFYWYRQILGQKVEFLVSFYNNEISEKSEIFDDQFSVERPDGSNFTLKIRSTKLEDSAMYFCASSEETWRPQHFGDGTRLSIL.